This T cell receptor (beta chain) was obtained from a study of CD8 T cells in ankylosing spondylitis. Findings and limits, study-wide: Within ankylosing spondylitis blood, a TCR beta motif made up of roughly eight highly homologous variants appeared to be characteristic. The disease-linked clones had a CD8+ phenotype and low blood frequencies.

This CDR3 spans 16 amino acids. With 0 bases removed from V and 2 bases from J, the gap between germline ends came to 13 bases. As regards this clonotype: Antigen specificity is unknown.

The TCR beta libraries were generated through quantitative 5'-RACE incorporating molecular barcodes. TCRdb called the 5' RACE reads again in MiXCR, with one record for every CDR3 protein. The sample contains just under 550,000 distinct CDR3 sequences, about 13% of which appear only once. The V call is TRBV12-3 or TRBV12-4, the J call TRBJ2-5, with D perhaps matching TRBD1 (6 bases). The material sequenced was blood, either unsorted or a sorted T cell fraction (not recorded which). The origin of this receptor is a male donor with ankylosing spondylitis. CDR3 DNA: TGTGCCAGCAGTTTAGCTAGGGACATCGGGCAAGAGACCCAGTACTTC. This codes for CASSLARDIGQETQYF.